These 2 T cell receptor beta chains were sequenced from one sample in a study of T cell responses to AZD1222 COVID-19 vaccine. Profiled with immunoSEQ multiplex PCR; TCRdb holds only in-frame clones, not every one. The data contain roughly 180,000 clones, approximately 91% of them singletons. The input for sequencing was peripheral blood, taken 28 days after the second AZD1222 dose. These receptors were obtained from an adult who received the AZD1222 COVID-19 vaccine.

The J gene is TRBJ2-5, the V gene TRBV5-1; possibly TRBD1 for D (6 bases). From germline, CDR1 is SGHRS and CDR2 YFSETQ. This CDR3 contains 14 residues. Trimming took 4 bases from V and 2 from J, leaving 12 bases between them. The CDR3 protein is CASSLGHTQETQYF. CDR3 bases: TGCGCCAGCAGCCTGGGACATACGCAAGAGACCCAGTACTTC. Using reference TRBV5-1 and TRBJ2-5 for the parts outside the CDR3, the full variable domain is KAGVTQTPRYLIKTRGQQVTLSCSPISGHRSVSWYQQTPGQGLQFLFEYFSETQRNKGNFPGRFSGRQFSNSRSEMNVSTLELGDSALYLCASSLGHTQETQYFGPGTRLLVL.

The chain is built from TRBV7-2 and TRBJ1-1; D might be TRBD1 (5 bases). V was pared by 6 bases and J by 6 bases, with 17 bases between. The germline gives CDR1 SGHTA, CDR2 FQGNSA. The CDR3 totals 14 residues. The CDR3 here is CASSHSGSSAEAFF. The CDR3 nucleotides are TGTGCCAGCAGTCACTCAGGGAGTTCGGCTGAAGCTTTCTTT.